This T cell receptor (beta chain) appears in the sequencing data of a study of molecular identifiers for immune sequencing clone quantification. Notes on the study in general: Should identical TCR molecules share a barcode, the sizes of highly expanded clones could be underestimated. Amid around 900,000 naive cells, spiked Jurkat TCR RNA from one cell was reportedly still detectable.

This clonotype was counted a few times. The antigen is undetermined. Using its own MiXCR run on the PCR reads, TCRdb lists one record per CDR3 protein. The sample has about 40,000 distinct CDR3 sequences; approximately 18% are singletons. CD8+CD4-CCR7+CD45RA+ sorting gave the naive CD8 T cells. This CDR3 is built from 12 residues. V lost 10 bases to trimming and J lost 6 bases, with 12 bases between them. Germline loops: CDR1 LNHDA, CDR2 SQIVND (reference sequence). The sample taken for sequencing was naive CD8+ T cells from blood, with Jurkat cell RNA spiked in. Subset defined: FACS-sorted CD8+CD4-CCR7+CD45RA+ naive T cells. This chain uses TRBV19 with TRBJ2-2; a possible D gene is TRBD2 (5 bases). This TCR came from a human donor in good health. Some libraries in this study had Jurkat cell RNA spiked in. The CDR3 nucleotides read TGTGCCATCTCGGGGTTGCCCGGGGAGCTGTTTTTT. It codes for CAISGLPGELFF.